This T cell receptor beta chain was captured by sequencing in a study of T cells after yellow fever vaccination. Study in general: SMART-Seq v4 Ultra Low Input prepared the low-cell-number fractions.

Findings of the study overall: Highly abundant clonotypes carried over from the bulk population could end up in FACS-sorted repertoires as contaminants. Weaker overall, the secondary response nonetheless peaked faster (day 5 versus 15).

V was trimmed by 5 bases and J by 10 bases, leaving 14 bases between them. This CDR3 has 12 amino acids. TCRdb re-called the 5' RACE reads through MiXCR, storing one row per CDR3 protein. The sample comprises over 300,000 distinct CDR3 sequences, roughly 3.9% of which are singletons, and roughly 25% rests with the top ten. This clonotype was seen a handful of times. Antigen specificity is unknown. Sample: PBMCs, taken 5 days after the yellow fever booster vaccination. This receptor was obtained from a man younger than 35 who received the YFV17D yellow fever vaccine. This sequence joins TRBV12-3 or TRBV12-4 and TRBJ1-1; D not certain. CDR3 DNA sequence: TGTGCCAGCAGTCCCTCTGACCGGGTAGCTTTCTTT. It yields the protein CASSPSDRVAFF.